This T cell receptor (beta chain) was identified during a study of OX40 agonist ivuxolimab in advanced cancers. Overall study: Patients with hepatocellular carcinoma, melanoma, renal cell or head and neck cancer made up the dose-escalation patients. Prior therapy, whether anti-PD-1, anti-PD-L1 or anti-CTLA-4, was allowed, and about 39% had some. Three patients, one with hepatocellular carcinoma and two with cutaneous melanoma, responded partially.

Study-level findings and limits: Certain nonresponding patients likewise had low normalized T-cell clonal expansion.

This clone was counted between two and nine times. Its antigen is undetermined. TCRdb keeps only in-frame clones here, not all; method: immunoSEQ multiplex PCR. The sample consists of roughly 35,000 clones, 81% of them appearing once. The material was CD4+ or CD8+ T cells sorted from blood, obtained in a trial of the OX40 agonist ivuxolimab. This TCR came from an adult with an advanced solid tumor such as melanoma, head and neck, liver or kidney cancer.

The DNA for the CDR3 is TGTGCCAGCAGTGAAGCGGCGGGCAGCGGCCCGTCCTACGAGCAGTACTTC. Protein product: CASSEAAGSGPSYEQYF. The chain recombines TRBV2 with TRBJ2-7; D possibly corresponds to TRBD2 (5 bases). The V end lost 0 bases, the J end lost 1 base, and 16 bases lay between the germline ends. Germline CDR1 is SNHLY and CDR2 is FYNNEI. CDR3 length: 17 residues.